Here is one T cell receptor beta chain with its context. The antigen it binds to is not known. No base qualities exist here, and no much larger clone lies one base off it. This sample stems from a study of T cell responses to AZD1222 COVID-19 vaccine (dated by TCRdb to 2020 to 2022). Looking at the study overall: TCR sequencing was performed for about 250 trial participants, of whom roughly 200 were given two doses of AZD1222 and some 26 were given two doses of MenACWY control vaccine. Trial participants were enrolled by age into 18-55, 56-69 and 70-plus year subgroups, with roughly 160, 29 and 62 TCR-sequenced participants respectively.

General study outcomes and caveats: Nearly half of unique spike-specific TCRs reportedly recognized epitopes outside regions mutated in the B.1.351 and B.1.1.7 variants. Conclusions about previously exposed vaccinees are limited because only a handful of AZD1222 recipients were SARS-CoV-2 seropositive at baseline. A significant rise in spike-specific TCR breadth and depth was observed after two AZD1222 doses relative to day 0 and relative to MenACWY recipients. No day 14 peak-response samples were available, so repertoires were characterized only after the peak T cell response. Participants were mostly white British and included more females than males, and it was suggested by the authors that clonal diversity may have been underestimated. Vaccine-associated CD4 TCRs spanned the whole spike protein, with dominant responses in regions 160-218 and 743-854. In the small 56-69-year group, the increase in depth fell short of significance, most likely because of low power.

V lost 1 base and J lost 7 bases, and the count of bases not matched to a germline gene is 10. The germline V gene encodes CDR1 SGHNT and CDR2 YENEEA. The CDR3 measures 17 amino acids from cysteine to phenylalanine. Only the CDR3 part of the read is kept: 51 bases, read in frame from the first base. The time point label on this specimen signifies: about 28 days (+/-7) after the second vaccine dose. Because spike-specific TCR depth and breadth did not differ between the two schedules, AZD1222 recipients who got a second dose at roughly 4 weeks were pooled with those who got a second dose at roughly 12 weeks. The vaccinee samples were drawn from two UK trials, COV001 and COV002, one of which was a single-blind randomized controlled phase 2/3 trial testing AZD1222 (ChAdOx1 nCoV-19) in healthy adults. For TCRbeta chain sequencing, PBMC samples were collected from trial participants at day 0 and at day 28 after the second dose.

The CDR3 regions of human TCRbeta chains were subjected to immunosequencing. As for the original processing: TCRs in the repertoires were matched against a reference library of SARS-CoV-2-specific TCRs that had been generated with the MIRA antigen-specificity platform. Breadth was defined as the fraction of unique TCRs that were SARS-CoV-2-associated, and depth was defined as the fraction of total T cells that were SARS-CoV-2-associated. Each spike-specific TCR was assigned to its reactive spike region and to a CD4 or CD8 class using the MIRA data. Log10-transformed breadth and depth values were compared by one-way ANOVA with Sidak's multiple comparisons tests. The table comes from immuneACCESS by way of TCRdb, which keeps in-frame sequences with V and J called. Part of the clones is missing from these tables; in studies checked, under half for an unresolved V gene and the rest for unknown reasons. The V and J calls and clone size are taken from that table; D and trimming were inferred from the DNA. A total of fewer than 130,000 clones appear in this sample, roughly 92% of them only once. The ten largest clones take up less than 2.5% of the sample.

The specimen was peripheral blood, collected 28 days after the second AZD1222 dose. The receptor was isolated from an adult who received the AZD1222 COVID-19 vaccine. The chain couples TRBV11-3 to TRBJ2-1; 10 bases in the middle match TRBD1. The CDR3 region has the sequence CASSLATLRTGGNEQFF. The nucleotides are TGTGCCAGCAGCTTAGCTACCCTTCGGACAGGGGGTAATGAGCAGTTCTTC.